This T cell receptor (beta chain) was recovered during a study of control samples from healthy donors and cancer patients. Repertoires were generated with immunoSEQ multiplex PCR, while TCRdb's copy carries only in-frame clones and drops some. The repertoire holds over 100,000 clones, with 75% to 95% as singletons. V was cut by 6 bases and J by 5 bases, with 11 bases left in between. This CDR3 comprises 13 residues. The chain has TRBV12-3 or TRBV12-4 and TRBJ1-5; no clear D gene. The TCR sequence derives from a man between 40 and 49 years old in good health. The sequenced sample was blood. The DNA of the CDR3 is TGTGCCAGCAGCTTTACCGCGGATCAGCCCCAGCATTTT. Residues: CASSFTADQPQHF.